These 19 T cell receptor beta chains were sequenced from one sample in a study of T-cell memory formation after mild COVID-19. A single record per CDR3 protein comes from TCRdb applying MiXCR to the 5' RACE reads. The sample carries about 340,000 distinct CDR3 sequences, about 15% recorded once. The material sequenced was PBMCs or a T cell subset sorted from them (not recorded which). These receptors came from a young man who had mild COVID-19 (a few samples of this study predate the infection). Cell type and time point are not known.

The J gene is TRBJ2-3, the V gene TRBV29-1; TRBD1 aligns across 9 bases. The germline V gene encodes CDR1 SQVTM and CDR2 ANQGSEA. V shed 3 bases and J 4 bases; nucleotides not matched to a gene: 5. The CDR3 is made up of 14 amino acids. In nucleotides, the CDR3 is TGCAGCGTTGAGGGGGACAGGGAGCCAGATACGCAGTATTTT. Protein product: CSVEGDREPDTQYF.

This clonotype was seen a few times. The chain recombines TRBV20-1 with TRBJ2-3; TRBD1 agrees at 8 bases. V trimming: 5 bases; J trimming: 3 bases; junction bases outside the gene matches: 7. Germline lookup yields CDR1 DFQATT and CDR2 SNEGSKA (reference sequence). The CDR3 consists of 14 residues. In DNA form, the CDR3 reads TGCAGTGCTCCAACAGGGGGAAGGACAGATACGCAGTATTTT. Protein: CSAPTGGRTDTQYF.

V and J are TRBV6-2 or TRBV6-3 and TRBJ2-2; 8 bases are shared with TRBD1. CDR1 is MNHEY and CDR2 is SVGEGT in the germline V gene. The CDR3 runs 15 residues. Germline trimming cut 5 bases from V and 7 bases from J; bases unmatched to any gene: 9. CDR3 in DNA: TGTGCCAGCAGTGTCCTCGACAGGGGCCGCGGGGAGCTGTTTTTT. Translating gives CASSVLDRGRGELFF.

This clonotype has only a few counts. This CDR3 reads CASTGGAYQETQYF. As DNA, the CDR3 is TGCGCCAGCACCGGTGGGGCGTACCAAGAGACCCAGTACTTC. This chain connects TRBV5-1 to TRBJ2-5; D possibly corresponds to TRBD1 (5 bases). Trimming cost V 6 bases and J 0 bases, with 12 bases left between them. The CDR3 contains 14 residues. Germline assignment: CDR1 SGHRS and CDR2 YFSETQ.

The table lists this clonotype with a few counts. The CDR3 bases are TGCGCCAGCAGCCCCGGACAGGCCAGGGGAGCCAAAAACATTCAGTACTTC. It translates to CASSPGQARGAKNIQYF. The V and J genes are TRBV4-1 and TRBJ2-4; 7 nucleotides line up with TRBD1. The V and J ends lost 4 bases and 0 bases, in that order; junction bases with no gene match: 9. Germline-derived CDR1 and CDR2 are MGHRA and YSYEKL. The CDR3 loop spans 17 amino acids.

The J gene is TRBJ2-4, the V gene TRBV19; 7 nucleotides match TRBD2. The V segment lost 1 base and the J segment 0 bases; nucleotides outside the gene matches: 9. This CDR3 has 18 amino acids. Germline V gene sequence: CDR1 LNHDA, CDR2 SQIVND (reference sequence). In nucleotides, the CDR3 is TGTGCCAGTAGTATAGTGGGAACTAGCGTCGGAGCCAAAAACATTCAGTACTTC. This translates into CASSIVGTSVGAKNIQYF.

This clonotype was picked up a small number of times. This sequence joins TRBV12-3 or TRBV12-4 and TRBJ2-3; D possibly corresponds to TRBD1 (6 bases). This CDR3 has 14 amino acids. V was shortened by 3 bases and J by 5 bases, with 12 bases between the two germline ends. The CDR3 region has the DNA TGTGCCAGCAGTTTCAGGGGCGCCGAAGATACGCAGTATTTT. Translated, it gives CASSFRGAEDTQYF.

In its sample, this clonotype was seen many times. The V gene is TRBV6-2 or TRBV6-3, the J gene TRBJ2-1, with D possibly being TRBD1 (5 bases). This CDR3 has 13 amino acids. CDR1 is MNHEY and CDR2 is SVGEGT in the germline V gene. Trimming left V 2 bases short and J 3 bases short, with 5 bases between. As DNA, the CDR3 is TGTGCCAGCAGTTACGACAGCTACAATGAGCAGTTCTTC. Translation gives CASSYDSYNEQFF.

The rearrangement joins TRBV7-2 to TRBJ2-3, with 8 bases lining up with TRBD2. The V gene end was trimmed by 7 bases and the J gene end by 6 bases; junction bases not matched to a gene: 18. The CDR3 covers 17 residues. In germline, CDR1 is SGHTA, CDR2 FQGNSA. The CDR3 is CASIPGGRGAAGDTQYF. CDR3 nucleotide sequence: TGTGCCAGCATCCCCGGTGGGCGGGGGGCCGCGGGGGATACGCAGTATTTT.

This clonotype was seen ten or more times. The rearrangement links TRBV10-3 to TRBJ2-1; no clear D gene. Per the germline V gene, CDR1 is ENHRY and CDR2 is SYGVKD. Trimming left V 3 bases short and J 3 bases short, with 0 bases between. The CDR3 covers 11 residues. This CDR3 is CAISDYNEQFF. The CDR3 DNA is TGTGCCATCAGTGACTACAATGAGCAGTTCTTC.

The rearrangement joins TRBV7-2 to TRBJ1-1; a possible D gene is TRBD1 (5 bases). The CDR3 has 15 amino acids. V was clipped by 3 bases and J by 3 bases, with 14 bases between them. Germline V gene data show CDR1 as SGHTA and CDR2 as FQGNSA. The CDR3 DNA reads as TGTGCCAGCAGCTTTAACGTAGGGGTCCACACTGAAGCTTTCTTT. The encoded protein is CASSFNVGVHTEAFF.

The chain employs TRBV4-2 and TRBJ1-6; D remains ambiguous. V dropped 0 bases and J dropped 3 bases, with 15 bases sitting between them. The CDR3 loop spans 18 amino acids. CDR1 and CDR2 from the germline V gene are LGHNA and YNFKEQ. CDR3 loop: CASSQESPRTYYNSPLHF. CDR3 nucleotide sequence: TGTGCCAGCAGCCAAGAAAGCCCCAGGACGTACTATAATTCACCCCTCCACTTT.

The V call is TRBV25-1, the J call TRBJ2-1, with 8 bases fitting TRBD1. The V gene's germline CDR1 is MGHDK and CDR2 SYGVNS. After removal of 6 bases from V and 2 bases from J, the junction contained 6 bases not matched to a gene. This CDR3 contains 15 residues. The CDR3 bases are TGTGCCAGCAGCCGTGCGACAGGGGCCTACAATGAGCAGTTCTTC. It is translated as CASSRATGAYNEQFF. The full variable domain, in which reference TRBV25-1 and TRBJ2-1 provide the parts outside the CDR3, is EADIYQTPRYLVIGTGKKITLECSQTMGHDKMYWYQQDPGMELHLIHYSYGVNSTEKGDLSSESTVSRIRTEHFPLTLESARPSHTSQYLCASSRATGAYNEQFFGPGTRLTVL.

The CDR3 region is CASSPSGYEQFF. The CDR3 DNA reads as TGTGCCAGCAGCCCATCGGGGTATGAGCAGTTCTTC. This sequence joins TRBV11-1 and TRBJ2-1, with D possibly matching TRBD2 (5 bases). Germline assignment: CDR1 SGHAT and CDR2 FQDESV (reference sequence). Trimming left V 5 bases short and J 8 bases short, with 10 bases between. The CDR3 length is 12 residues. The variable domain in full, with the rest retrieved from reference TRBV11-1 and TRBJ2-1, is EAEVAQSPRYKITEKSQAVAFWCDPISGHATLYWYRQILGQGPELLVQFQDESVVDDSQLPKDRFSAERLKGVDSTLKIQPAELGDSAMYLCASSPSGYEQFFGPGTRLTVL.

J is TRBJ2-1 and V is TRBV9; D may be TRBD2 (5 bases). Germline lookup yields CDR1 SGDLS and CDR2 YYNGEE. The CDR3 is 14 amino acids. V was trimmed by 4 bases and J by 6 bases, leaving 14 bases between them. The CDR3 DNA is TGTGCCAGCAGCCCCGGCGGGTTGGGCAATGAGCAGTTCTTC. Its protein is CASSPGGLGNEQFF.

The chain recombines TRBV10-3 with TRBJ2-2; tentative D call: TRBD2 (6 bases). The CDR3 is 15 amino acids. V gave up 3 bases and J gave up 6 bases, with 14 bases separating them. CDR1 and CDR2 (germline): ENHRY, SYGVKD. CDR3 region: CAISDREDAAGELFF. The CDR3 DNA sequence: TGTGCCATCAGTGACAGGGAGGACGCCGCCGGGGAGCTGTTTTTT.

The chain uses TRBV7-2 and TRBJ2-5, with 10 bases identical to TRBD2. V trimming: 1 base; J trimming: 5 bases; junction bases outside the gene matches: 7. The CDR3 is 16 amino acids. Germline-derived CDR1 and CDR2 are SGHTA and FQGNSA. Here the CDR3 DNA reads TGTGCCAGCAGCTTAGGCAGCGGGGGGGCCCGGGAGACCCAGTACTTC. Its protein product is CASSLGSGGARETQYF.

This clonotype has more than one count but fewer than ten. The chain combines TRBV4-3 with TRBJ2-5; D remains unclear. CDR1 and CDR2 (germline): LGHNA, YSLEER. The CDR3 is 15 residues long. Trimming took off 0 bases at V and 0 bases at J, with 8 bases between the two ends. CDR3 amino acids: CASSQDLSYQETQYF. DNA for the CDR3: TGCGCCAGCAGCCAAGACTTAAGCTACCAAGAGACCCAGTACTTC.

The chain joins TRBV15 to TRBJ2-2; 7 bases map to TRBD2. Per germline, CDR1 LNHNV and CDR2 YYDKDF (reference sequence). After removal of 5 bases from V and 2 bases from J, the junction contained 2 bases not matched to a gene. CDR3 length: 14 residues. The CDR3 sequence is CATSASGNTGELFF. DNA for the CDR3: TGTGCCACCAGCGCTAGCGGCAACACCGGGGAGCTGTTTTTT.